Presented here are 16 T cell receptor beta chains from one specimen sequenced in a study of T cells after yellow fever vaccination. TCRdb re-derived calls from the 5' RACE reads in MiXCR, one entry per CDR3 protein. The sample gives 500,000 to 650,000 distinct CDR3 sequences, less than 20% of which show up once; 17% is in the top ten. Specimen: PBMCs, collected around 5 days after the first yellow fever vaccination. Receptors originate from a man between 18 and 35 years old who received the YFV17D yellow fever vaccine.

The J gene is TRBJ1-2, the V gene TRBV28; TRBD1 might be the D (6 bases). The CDR3 is 10 amino acids. Trimming left V 7 bases short and J 8 bases short, with 8 bases between. Germline lookup yields CDR1 MDHEN and CDR2 SYDVKM. As DNA, the CDR3 is TGTGCCAGCAACCAGGGGGGCTACACCTTC. Protein: CASNQGGYTF.

In DNA form, the CDR3 reads TGTGCCAGCAGCCCAGACCCAGGGAGAGCCATTCAGTACTTC. It codes for CASSPDPGRAIQYF. The genes are TRBV7-2 and TRBJ2-4; tentatively, D is TRBD1 or TRBD2 (5 bases each). The CDR3 runs to 14 residues. Germline V gives CDR1 SGHTA, CDR2 FQGNSA. Trimming pared 5 bases from V and 9 bases from J, leaving 17 bases between.

This clonotype was counted a few times. This chain links TRBV3-1 with TRBJ1-1, with D possibly TRBD1 on 6 matching bases. The CDR3 runs 12 residues. V lost 10 bases, J lost 2 bases, and 11 bases lay in between. Germline V gene data show CDR1 as LGHDT and CDR2 as YNNKEL (reference sequence). The DNA of the CDR3 is TGTGCCACAACACAGGGAAACACTGAAGCTTTCTTT. This sequence encodes CATTQGNTEAFF.

The genes are TRBV4-3 and TRBJ2-4; perhaps TRBD1 as D (6 bases). The CDR3 has 17 amino acids. The germline gives CDR1 LGHNA, CDR2 YSLEER. Trimming cost V 0 bases and J 0 bases, with 12 bases left between them. The CDR3 DNA follows: TGCGCCAGCAGCCAAGACGGGACAAGGCTAGCCAAAAACATTCAGTACTTC. This gives the protein CASSQDGTRLAKNIQYF.

This clonotype was seen only a few times. J is TRBJ2-2 and V is TRBV5-1, with D perhaps matching TRBD2 (6 bases). CDR1 is SGHRS, CDR2 YFSETQ, per germline. The V end was cut by 5 bases, the J end by 3 bases, with 17 bases between. The CDR3 is 16 residues long. This chain's CDR3 is CASRNGRLSDTGELFF. For the CDR3, the DNA is TGCGCCAGCAGGAACGGGAGACTATCTGACACCGGGGAGCTGTTTTTT.

This chain joins TRBV4-1 and TRBJ1-4, with 8 bases matching TRBD1. Losses at the gene ends were 0 bases for V and 3 bases for J; bases not matched to a gene: 9. This CDR3 region has 18 residues. Per germline, CDR1 MGHRA and CDR2 YSYEKL. Written as DNA, the CDR3 is TGCGCCAGCAGCCAAGAACGGGGACAGGCTTCACCTAATGAAAAACTGTTTTTT. Translated: CASSQERGQASPNEKLFF.

This clonotype was seen only a few times. This chain connects TRBV7-9 to TRBJ1-1; TRBD1 agrees at 10 bases. Trimming took 1 base from V and 5 from J; bases not matched to a gene: 4. The CDR3 extends over 15 amino acids. From germline, CDR1 is SEHNR and CDR2 FQNEAQ (reference sequence). The CDR3 coding sequence is TGTGCCAGCAGCTTAGTGGGACAGGGGTCGACTGAAGCTTTCTTT. Its protein product is CASSLVGQGSTEAFF.

The CDR3 here is CASSLKVDQPQHF. In DNA form, the CDR3 reads TGTGCCAGCAGCTTAAAGGTGGATCAGCCCCAGCATTTT. The V gene is TRBV7-2, the J gene TRBJ1-5; D gene uncertain. The CDR3 has 13 amino acids. Between the trimmed V and J ends, which lost 2 bases and 5 bases, there was a span of 7 bases. Germline CDR1 and CDR2: SGHTA and FQGNSA.

The CDR3 DNA is TGCAGTGCTAGATCCTGGAATTTGAACACTGAAGCTTTCTTT. Amino acids: CSARSWNLNTEAFF. This chain connects TRBV20-1 to TRBJ1-1; D uncertain. This CDR3 comprises 14 residues. Germline V gives CDR1 DFQATT, CDR2 SNEGSKA (reference sequence). Trimming removed 2 bases from V and 0 bases from J, with 10 bases in between.

This clonotype occurred a few times. The chain uses TRBV2 and TRBJ1-1, with D possibly being TRBD1 (6 bases). The germline V and J ends were trimmed by 8 bases and 1 base, with 8 bases remaining between them. The CDR3 is 12 amino acids. CDR1 and CDR2 from the germline V gene are SNHLY and FYNNEI. The CDR3 nucleotides read TGTGCCAGCGGACAGCAGAACACTGAAGCTTTCTTT. It translates to CASGQQNTEAFF.

This chain links TRBV20-1 with TRBJ1-1, with 7 bases that match TRBD1. The germline V gene has CDR1 DFQATT and CDR2 SNEGSKA (reference sequence). The CDR3 extends over 13 amino acids. Trimming removed 6 bases from V and 2 bases from J; junction bases left unmatched: 6. The DNA for the CDR3 is TGCAGTGCGCAACGGGACAGCAACACTGAAGCTTTCTTT. This encodes CSAQRDSNTEAFF.

This clonotype was counted only a few times. The chain couples TRBV4-3 to TRBJ2-1, with D uncertain. Germline V gene data show CDR1 as LGHNA and CDR2 as YSLEER. The CDR3 is 12 residues long. The V and J ends lost 0 bases and 9 bases respectively, with 6 bases between them. The CDR3 spells CASSQDWSEQFF. As DNA, the CDR3 is TGCGCCAGCAGCCAAGATTGGTCTGAGCAGTTCTTC.

The chain is built from TRBV5-1 and TRBJ1-1, with unresolved D. V dropped 7 bases and J dropped 1 base, with 17 bases sitting between them. Germline CDR1 is SGHRS and CDR2 is YFSETQ. The CDR3 is made up of 15 amino acids. CDR3: CASRSRVGENTEAFF. The CDR3 DNA follows: TGCGCCAGCCGATCCCGAGTGGGCGAGAACACTGAAGCTTTCTTT.

The chain couples TRBV7-2 to TRBJ2-7; 8 bases agree with TRBD2. This CDR3 contains 15 residues. Germline-derived CDR1 and CDR2 are SGHTA and FQGNSA. The V gene end was trimmed by 0 bases and the J gene end by 3 bases; junction bases not matched to a gene: 4. DNA of the CDR3: TGTGCCAGCAGCTTAGCGCGGGGGGCCGGCTACGAGCAGTACTTC. Its protein is CASSLARGAGYEQYF.

The chain couples TRBV4-1 to TRBJ2-1, with D perhaps assigned TRBD1 or TRBD2 (5 bases each). Trimming removed 4 bases at V and 6 bases at J, with 13 bases between. This CDR3 spans 14 amino acids. CDR1 MGHRA and CDR2 YSYEKL come from the germline V gene. CDR3 coding DNA: TGCGCCAGCAGCCGGGACCCAACTACCAATGAGCAGTTCTTC. Its translation is CASSRDPTTNEQFF.

This clonotype was observed a handful of times. V is TRBV4-2 and J is TRBJ1-6; D call uncertain. Germline V gene sequence: CDR1 LGHNA, CDR2 YNFKEQ. This CDR3 spans 14 amino acids. Trimming took 0 bases from V and 8 from J, leaving 8 bases between them. The CDR3: CASSQDNEDSPLHF. The CDR3 DNA reads as TGTGCCAGCAGCCAAGATAACGAGGATTCACCCCTCCACTTT.